This T cell receptor (beta chain) was identified during a study of technical replicates of blood from a handful of donors. The germline V gene has CDR1 GTSNPN and CDR2 SVGIG (reference sequence). The CDR3 loop spans 12 amino acids. V lost 2 bases and J lost 3, with 7 bases in between. Clones were sequenced by immunoSEQ multiplex PCR, and TCRdb holds only the in-frame ones, with some missing. The table lists around 79,000 clones, around 94% of them singletons. The rearrangement joins TRBV30 to TRBJ1-1, with D maybe TRBD1 (6 bases). The TCR comes from a human donor in good health. The sample taken for sequencing was T cells isolated from PBMCs. The chain's CDR3 is CAWSTGYTEAFF. As DNA, the CDR3 is TGTGCCTGGAGTACAGGGTACACTGAAGCTTTCTTT. Together with reference TRBV30 and TRBJ1-1, the CDR3 gives the full variable domain: SQTIHQWPATLVQPVGSPLSLECTVEGTSNPNLYWYRQAAGRGLQLLFYSVGIGQISSEVPQNLSASRPQDRQFILSSKKLLLSDSGFYLCAWSTGYTEAFFGQGTRLTVV.